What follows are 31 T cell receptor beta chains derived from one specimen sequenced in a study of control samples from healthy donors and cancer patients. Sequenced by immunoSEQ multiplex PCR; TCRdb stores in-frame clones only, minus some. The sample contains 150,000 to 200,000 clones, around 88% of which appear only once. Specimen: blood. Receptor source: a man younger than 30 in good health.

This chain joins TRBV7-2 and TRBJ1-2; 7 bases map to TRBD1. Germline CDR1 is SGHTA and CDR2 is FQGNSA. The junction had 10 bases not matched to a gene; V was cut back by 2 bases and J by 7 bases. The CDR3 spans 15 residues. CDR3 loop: CASSLMVTGISGYTF. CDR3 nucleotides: TGTGCCAGCAGCTTAATGGTGACAGGGATATCTGGCTACACCTTC. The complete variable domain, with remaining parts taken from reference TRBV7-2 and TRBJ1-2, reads GAGVSQSPSNKVTEKGKDVELRCDPISGHTALYWYRQSLGQGLEFLIYFQGNSAPDKSGLPSDRFSAERTGGSVSTLTIQRTQQEDSAVYLCASSLMVTGISGYTFGSGTRLTVV.

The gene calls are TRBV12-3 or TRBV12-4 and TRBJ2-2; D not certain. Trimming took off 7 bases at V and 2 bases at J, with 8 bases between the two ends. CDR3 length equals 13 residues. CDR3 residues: CASKFTNTGELFF. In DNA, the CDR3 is TGTGCCAGCAAGTTCACAAACACCGGGGAGCTGTTTTTT.

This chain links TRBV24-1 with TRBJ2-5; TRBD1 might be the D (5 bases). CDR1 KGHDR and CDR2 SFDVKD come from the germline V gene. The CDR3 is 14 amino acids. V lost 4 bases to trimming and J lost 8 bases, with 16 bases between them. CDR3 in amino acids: CATSDPGRVLTQYF. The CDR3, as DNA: TGTGCCACCAGTGACCCGGGCAGGGTCCTCACCCAGTACTTC.

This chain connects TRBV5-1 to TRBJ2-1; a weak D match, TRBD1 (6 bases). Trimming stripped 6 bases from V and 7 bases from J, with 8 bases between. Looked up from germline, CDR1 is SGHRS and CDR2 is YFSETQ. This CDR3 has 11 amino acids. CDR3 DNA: TGCGCCAGCAAAGGGGGTAATGAGCAGTTCTTC. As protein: CASKGGNEQFF.

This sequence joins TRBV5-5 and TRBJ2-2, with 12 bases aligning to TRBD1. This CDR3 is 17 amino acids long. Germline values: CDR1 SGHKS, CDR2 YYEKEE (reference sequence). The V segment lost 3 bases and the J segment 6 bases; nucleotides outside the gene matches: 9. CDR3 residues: CASSSGTGGFWSGELFF. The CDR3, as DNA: TGTGCCAGCAGCTCCGGGACAGGGGGCTTCTGGTCCGGGGAGCTGTTTTTT.

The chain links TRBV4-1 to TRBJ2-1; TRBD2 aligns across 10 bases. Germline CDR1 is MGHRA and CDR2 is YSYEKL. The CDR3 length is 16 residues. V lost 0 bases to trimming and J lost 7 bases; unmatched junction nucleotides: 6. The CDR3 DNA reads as TGCGCCAGCAGCCAAGATATGCAGCGGGGGGGTAATGAGCAGTTCTTC. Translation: CASSQDMQRGGNEQFF.

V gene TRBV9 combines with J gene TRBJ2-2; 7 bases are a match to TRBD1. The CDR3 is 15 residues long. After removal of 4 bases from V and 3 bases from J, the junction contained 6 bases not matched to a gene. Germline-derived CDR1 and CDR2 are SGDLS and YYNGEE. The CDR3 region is CASSRGGADTGELFF. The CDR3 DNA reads TGTGCCAGCAGCAGAGGGGGCGCGGACACCGGGGAGCTGTTTTTT.

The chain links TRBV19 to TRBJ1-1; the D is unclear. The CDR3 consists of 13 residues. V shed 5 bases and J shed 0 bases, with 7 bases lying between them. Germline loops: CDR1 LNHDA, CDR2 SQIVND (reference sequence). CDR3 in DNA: TGTGCCAGTAGTGCTGGATTGAACACTGAAGCTTTCTTT. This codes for CASSAGLNTEAFF. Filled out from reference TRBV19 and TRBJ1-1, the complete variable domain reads DGGITQSPKYLFRKEGQNVTLSCEQNLNHDAMYWYRQDPGQGLRLIYYSQIVNDFQKGDIAEGYSVSREKKESFPLTVTSAQKNPTAFYLCASSAGLNTEAFFGQGTRLTVV.

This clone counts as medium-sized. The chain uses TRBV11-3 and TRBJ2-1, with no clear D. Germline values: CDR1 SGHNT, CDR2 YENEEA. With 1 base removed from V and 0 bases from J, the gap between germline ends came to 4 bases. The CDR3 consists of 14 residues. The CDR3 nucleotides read TGTGCCAGCAGCTTAGGAGACTCCTACAATGAGCAGTTCTTC. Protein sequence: CASSLGDSYNEQFF.

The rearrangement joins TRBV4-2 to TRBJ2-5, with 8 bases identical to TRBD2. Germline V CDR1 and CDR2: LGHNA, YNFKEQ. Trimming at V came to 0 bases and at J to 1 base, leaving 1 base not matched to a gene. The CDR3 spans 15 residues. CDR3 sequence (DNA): TGTGCCAGCAGCCAAGATCGGGGGGGCCAAGAGACCCAGTACTTC. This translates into CASSQDRGGQETQYF.

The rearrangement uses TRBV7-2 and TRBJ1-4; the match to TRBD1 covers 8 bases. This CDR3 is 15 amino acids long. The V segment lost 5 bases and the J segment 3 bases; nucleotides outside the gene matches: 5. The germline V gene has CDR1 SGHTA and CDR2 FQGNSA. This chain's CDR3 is CASSPQGAANEKLFF. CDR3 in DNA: TGTGCCAGCAGCCCGCAGGGGGCGGCTAATGAAAAACTGTTTTTT. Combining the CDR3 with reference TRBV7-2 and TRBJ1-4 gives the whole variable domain GAGVSQSPSNKVTEKGKDVELRCDPISGHTALYWYRQSLGQGLEFLIYFQGNSAPDKSGLPSDRFSAERTGGSVSTLTIQRTQQEDSAVYLCASSPQGAANEKLFFGSGTQLSVL.

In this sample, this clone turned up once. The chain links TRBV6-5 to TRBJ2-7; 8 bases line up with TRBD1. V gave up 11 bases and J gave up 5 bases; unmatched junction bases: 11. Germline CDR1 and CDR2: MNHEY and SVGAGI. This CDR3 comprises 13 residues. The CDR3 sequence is CAGRRGLGDEQYF. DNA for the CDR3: TGTGCCGGTCGCAGGGGGCTGGGAGACGAGCAGTACTTC.

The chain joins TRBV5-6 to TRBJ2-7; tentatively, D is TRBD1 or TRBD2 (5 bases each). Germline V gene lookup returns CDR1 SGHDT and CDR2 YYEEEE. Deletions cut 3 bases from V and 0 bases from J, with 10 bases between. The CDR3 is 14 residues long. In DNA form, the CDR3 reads TGTGCCAGCAGCTGGGGACCGCTCTCCTACGAGCAGTACTTC. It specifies CASSWGPLSYEQYF.

The CDR3 here is CASSSLVGEGGGDTQYF. Written as DNA, the CDR3 is TGTGCCAGCAGCTCCCTGGTGGGTGAGGGGGGAGGGGATACGCAGTATTTT. The chain uses TRBV5-5 and TRBJ2-3, with a possible D match to TRBD2 (7 bases). The CDR3 consists of 17 residues. Per germline, CDR1 SGHKS and CDR2 YYEKEE (reference sequence). Trimming cost V 3 bases and J 6 bases, with 23 bases left between them.

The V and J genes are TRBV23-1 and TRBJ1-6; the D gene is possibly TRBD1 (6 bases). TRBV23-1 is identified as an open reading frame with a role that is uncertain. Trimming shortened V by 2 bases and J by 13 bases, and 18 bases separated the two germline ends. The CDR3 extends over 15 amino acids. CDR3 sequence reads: CASSQQSYRVTPLHF. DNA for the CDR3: TGCGCCAGCAGTCAACAATCCTACAGGGTAACTCCCCTCCACTTT.

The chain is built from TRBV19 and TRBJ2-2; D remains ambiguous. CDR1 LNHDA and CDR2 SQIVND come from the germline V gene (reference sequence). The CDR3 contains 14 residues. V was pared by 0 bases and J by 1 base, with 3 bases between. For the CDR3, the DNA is TGTGCCAGTAGTATAGATGGGAACACCGGGGAGCTGTTTTTT. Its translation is CASSIDGNTGELFF.

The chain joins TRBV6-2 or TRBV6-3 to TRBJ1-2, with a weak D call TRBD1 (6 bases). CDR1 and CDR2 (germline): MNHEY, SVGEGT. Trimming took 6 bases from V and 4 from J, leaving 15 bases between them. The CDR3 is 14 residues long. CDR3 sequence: CASRYRDGGYGYTF. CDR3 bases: TGTGCCAGCAGATACAGGGACGGCGGCTATGGCTACACCTTC.

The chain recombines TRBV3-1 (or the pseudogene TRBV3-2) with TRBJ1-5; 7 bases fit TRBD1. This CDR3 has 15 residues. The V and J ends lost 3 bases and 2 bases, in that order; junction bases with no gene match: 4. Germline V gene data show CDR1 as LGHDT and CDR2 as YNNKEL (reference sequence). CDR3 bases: TGTGCCAGCAGCCAGACGGGACAGCGCAATCAGCCCCAGCATTTT. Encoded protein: CASSQTGQRNQPQHF.

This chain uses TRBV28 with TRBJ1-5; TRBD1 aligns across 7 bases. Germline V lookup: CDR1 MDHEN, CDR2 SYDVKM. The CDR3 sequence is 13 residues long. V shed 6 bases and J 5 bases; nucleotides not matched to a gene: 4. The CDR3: CASRGQLDQPQHF. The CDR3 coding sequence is TGTGCCAGCAGGGGACAGCTGGATCAGCCCCAGCATTTT.

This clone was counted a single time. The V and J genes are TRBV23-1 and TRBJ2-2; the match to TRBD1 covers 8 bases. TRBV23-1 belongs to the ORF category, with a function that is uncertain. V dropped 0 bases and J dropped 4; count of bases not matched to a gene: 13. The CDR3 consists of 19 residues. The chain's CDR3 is CASSQSLNPRGPPTGELFF. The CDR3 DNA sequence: TGCGCCAGCAGTCAATCCCTTAACCCCAGGGGGCCCCCCACCGGGGAGCTGTTTTTT.

CDR3 nucleotide sequence: TGCGCCAGCAGCCAAGATGAAGGAAGGGACGGTTCACCCCTCCACTTT. Translated, it gives CASSQDEGRDGSPLHF. The rearrangement links TRBV4-3 to TRBJ1-6; D possibly corresponds to TRBD1 (5 bases). Germline CDR1 reads LGHNA; CDR2 reads YSLEER. This CDR3 spans 16 amino acids. Trimming took off 0 bases at V and 9 bases at J, with 15 bases between the two ends.

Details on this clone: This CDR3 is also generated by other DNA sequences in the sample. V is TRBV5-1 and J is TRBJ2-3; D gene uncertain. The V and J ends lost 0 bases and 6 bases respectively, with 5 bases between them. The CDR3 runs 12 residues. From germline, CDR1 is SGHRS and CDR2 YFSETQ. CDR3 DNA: TGCGCCAGCAGCTTGGTAGGGGATACGCAGTATTTT. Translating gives CASSLVGDTQYF.

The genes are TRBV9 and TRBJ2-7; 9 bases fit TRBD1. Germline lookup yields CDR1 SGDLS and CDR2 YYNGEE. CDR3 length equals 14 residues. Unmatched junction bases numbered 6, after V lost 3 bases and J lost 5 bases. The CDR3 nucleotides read TGTGCCAGCAGCGAGACAGGGGGTAGGGACGAGCAGTACTTC. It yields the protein CASSETGGRDEQYF.

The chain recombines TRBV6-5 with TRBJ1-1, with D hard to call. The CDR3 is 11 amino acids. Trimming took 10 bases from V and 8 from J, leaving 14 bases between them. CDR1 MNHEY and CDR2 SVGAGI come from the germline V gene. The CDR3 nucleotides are TGTGCCATCGATGTTTGGGGAGAAGCTTTCTTT. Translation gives CAIDVWGEAFF.

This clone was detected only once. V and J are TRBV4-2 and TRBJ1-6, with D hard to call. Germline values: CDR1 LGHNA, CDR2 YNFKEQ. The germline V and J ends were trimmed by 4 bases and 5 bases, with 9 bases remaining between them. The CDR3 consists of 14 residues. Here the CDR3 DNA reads TGTGCCAGCAGCCCGGGGTTTAATAATTCACCCCTCCACTTT. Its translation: CASSPGFNNSPLHF.

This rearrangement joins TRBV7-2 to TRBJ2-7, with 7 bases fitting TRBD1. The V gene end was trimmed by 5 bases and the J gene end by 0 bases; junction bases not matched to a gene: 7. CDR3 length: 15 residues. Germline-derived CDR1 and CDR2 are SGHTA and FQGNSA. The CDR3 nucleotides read TGTGCCAGCAGCCAACCGGACAGGCACTCCTACGAGCAGTACTTC. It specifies CASSQPDRHSYEQYF.

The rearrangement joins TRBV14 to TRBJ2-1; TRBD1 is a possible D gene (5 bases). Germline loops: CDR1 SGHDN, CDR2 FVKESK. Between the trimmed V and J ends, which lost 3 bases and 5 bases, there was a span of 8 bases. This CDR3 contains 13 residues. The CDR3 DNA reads TGTGCCAGCAGCCACGACAGACACAATGAGCAGTTCTTC. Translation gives CASSHDRHNEQFF.

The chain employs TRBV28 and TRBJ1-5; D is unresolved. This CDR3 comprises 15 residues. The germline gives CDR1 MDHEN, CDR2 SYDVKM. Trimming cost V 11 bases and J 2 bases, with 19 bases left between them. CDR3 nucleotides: TGTGCCTCTTTTCCCGAGGGTATGGGCAATCAGCCCCAGCATTTT. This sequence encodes CASFPEGMGNQPQHF.

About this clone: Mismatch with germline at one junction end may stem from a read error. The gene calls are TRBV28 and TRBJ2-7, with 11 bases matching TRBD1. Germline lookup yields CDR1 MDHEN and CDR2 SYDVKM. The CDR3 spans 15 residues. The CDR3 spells CASSLIGTGGYGQYF. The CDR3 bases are TGTGCCAGCAGTTTAATCGGGACAGGGGGTTACGGGCAGTACTTC.

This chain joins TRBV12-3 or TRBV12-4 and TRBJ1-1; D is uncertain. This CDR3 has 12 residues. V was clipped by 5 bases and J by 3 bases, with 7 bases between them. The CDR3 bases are TGTGCCAGCAGTCGGGCGTACACTGAAGCTTTCTTT. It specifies CASSRAYTEAFF.

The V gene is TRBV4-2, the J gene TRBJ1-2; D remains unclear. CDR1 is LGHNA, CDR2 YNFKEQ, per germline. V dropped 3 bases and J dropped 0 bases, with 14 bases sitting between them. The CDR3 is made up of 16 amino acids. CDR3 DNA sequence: TGTGCCAGCAGCCAGGCATGGACCGCAGCTAACTATGGCTACACCTTC. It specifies CASSQAWTAANYGYTF.